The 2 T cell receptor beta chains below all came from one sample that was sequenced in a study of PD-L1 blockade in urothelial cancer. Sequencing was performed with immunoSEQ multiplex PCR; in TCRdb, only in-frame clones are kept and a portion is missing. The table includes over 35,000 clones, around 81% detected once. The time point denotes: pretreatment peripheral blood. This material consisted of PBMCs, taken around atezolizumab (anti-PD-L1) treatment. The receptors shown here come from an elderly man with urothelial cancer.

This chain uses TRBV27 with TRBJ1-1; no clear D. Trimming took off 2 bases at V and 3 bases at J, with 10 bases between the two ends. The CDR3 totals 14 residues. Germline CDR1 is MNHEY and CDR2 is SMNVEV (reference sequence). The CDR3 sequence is CASSLRPGDTEAFF. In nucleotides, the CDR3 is TGTGCCAGCAGTTTACGCCCGGGTGACACTGAAGCTTTCTTT.

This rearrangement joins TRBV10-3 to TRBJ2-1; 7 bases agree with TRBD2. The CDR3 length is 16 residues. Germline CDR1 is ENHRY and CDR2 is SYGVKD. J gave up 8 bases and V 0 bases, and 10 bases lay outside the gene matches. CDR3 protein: CAISESSGMDVDEQFF. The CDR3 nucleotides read TGTGCCATCAGTGAGTCAAGCGGGATGGATGTGGATGAGCAGTTCTTC.